This is a list of T cell receptor beta chains from one sample in a study of shared clonotypes between healthy human individuals. TCRdb keeps only in-frame clones here, not all; method: immunoSEQ multiplex PCR. This sample has some 660,000 clones; around 73% occur once, and the top ten carry 1.5% to 2%. The sample was memory CD4+ T cells sorted from blood. The receptors come from a woman under 40 in good health. Each CDR3 is given with its conserved first and last residue. D genes are given only for firm matches. Size values are once, few and many counts, or a class for expanded clones, and some rows have none.

V,length,J,D,size,CDR3,DNA
TRBV5-1,18,TRBJ2-1,TRBD2,NA,CASSLTSGRSGAYNEQFF,TGCGCCAGCAGCTTGACTAGCGGGAGGTCAGGGGCTTACAATGAGCAGTTCTTC
TRBV27,16,TRBJ2-2,NA,once,CASSSTWRGNTGELFF,TGTGCCAGCAGTTCGACCTGGCGGGGGAACACCGGGGAGCTGTTTTTT
TRBV5-1,15,TRBJ2-1,NA,many,CASSSDSPGYNEQFF,TGCGCCAGCAGCTCCGACAGCCCCGGCTACAATGAGCAGTTCTTC
TRBV9,15,TRBJ2-1,NA,NA,CASSSHSTTYNEQFF,TGTGCCAGCAGCTCCCACTCCACAACCTACAATGAGCAGTTCTTC
TRBV11-2,14,TRBJ2-7,NA,NA,CASSFERTTYEQYF,TGTGCCAGCAGCTTTGAAAGGACCACCTACGAGCAGTACTTC
TRBV30,13,TRBJ1-4,NA,NA,CAWTQSFGEKLFF,TGTGCCTGGACACAGTCTTTCGGGGAAAAACTGTTTTTT
TRBV10-3,17,TRBJ2-3,TRBD2,NA,CAISGGGTSGAGDTQYF,TGTGCCATCAGTGGTGGCGGGACTAGCGGGGCGGGAGATACGCAGTATTTT
TRBV27,18,TRBJ2-7,TRBD2,NA,CASSISTVSGGLSYEQYF,TGTGCCAGCAGCATTTCTACAGTATCGGGAGGACTTTCCTACGAGCAGTACTTC
TRBV11-3,14,TRBJ2-7,TRBD2,NA,CASSELAGAGEQYF,TGTGCCAGCAGCGAACTAGCGGGAGCGGGCGAGCAGTACTTC
TRBV7-8,13,TRBJ2-7,NA,NA,CASSLPASYEQYF,TGTGCCAGCAGCTTACCAGCTAGTTACGAGCAGTACTTC
TRBV7-2,16,TRBJ2-7,TRBD1,NA,CASSSRTGGSSYEQYF,TGTGCCAGCAGCTCCCGGACAGGCGGAAGCTCCTACGAGCAGTACTTC
TRBV5-4,15,TRBJ1-4,NA,NA,CASSPTSSGNEKLFF,TGTGCCAGCAGCCCCACTTCGTCGGGCAATGAAAAACTGTTTTTT
TRBV28,14,TRBJ1-2,TRBD1,NA,CASSLQTGAEGYTF,TGTGCCAGCAGTTTACAAACAGGGGCAGAGGGCTACACCTTC
TRBV6-6,14,TRBJ1-1,NA,few,CASKTGTLNTEAFF,TGTGCCAGCAAAACCGGGACCCTGAACACTGAAGCTTTCTTT
TRBV4-1,21,TRBJ2-1,TRBD2,NA,CASSQTPGGTSGRGSYNEQFF,TGCGCCAGCAGCCAGACCCCAGGGGGGACTAGCGGGAGGGGCTCCTACAATGAGCAGTTCTTC
TRBV11-2,13,TRBJ1-2,NA,NA,CASSPGVSHGYTF,TGTGCCAGCAGTCCAGGGGTCTCCCATGGCTACACCTTC